The 27 T cell receptor beta chains given below trace back to one sample, sequenced in a study of blood T cell repertoires in COVID-19. Profiling relied on immunoSEQ multiplex PCR, and the TCRdb table lists in-frame clones only, not all of them. Of 70,000 to 90,000 clones listed, around 74% were seen once; the top ten hold just over 2.5%. The sample was peripheral blood. Receptors originate from a human donor with acute or convalescent COVID-19. The donor label of this sample is uncertain.

This rearrangement joins TRBV20-1 to TRBJ2-3; D is perhaps TRBD1 (5 bases). This CDR3 region has 11 residues. The V end lost 6 bases, the J end lost 5 bases, and 9 bases lay between the germline ends. CDR1 and CDR2 from the germline V gene are DFQATT and SNEGSKA (reference sequence). In DNA form, the CDR3 reads TGCAGTGCCTCAAGGGGAGATACGCAGTATTTT. Encoded protein: CSASRGDTQYF.

The chain links TRBV15 to TRBJ2-1; D might be TRBD2 (6 bases). Germline V gene sequence: CDR1 LNHNV, CDR2 YYDKDF (reference sequence). This CDR3 contains 14 residues. V gave up 3 bases and J gave up 5 bases, with 11 bases separating them. CDR3 nucleotide sequence: TGTGCCACCAGCAGCCGGGACTTCGACAATGAGCAGTTCTTC. It codes for CATSSRDFDNEQFF.

The gene calls are TRBV6-5 and TRBJ1-6; TRBD1 matches at 7 bases. The V gene end was trimmed by 7 bases and the J gene end by 8 bases; junction bases not matched to a gene: 8. Per germline, CDR1 MNHEY and CDR2 SVGAGI. The CDR3 has 14 residues. The CDR3 DNA follows: TGTGCCAGCAACGAAGGGGGCGCGCATTCACCCCTCCACTTT. Translation gives CASNEGGAHSPLHF.

In this sample, this clone turned up a few times. This chain connects TRBV7-2 to TRBJ2-5, with 10 bases aligning to TRBD2. Per the germline V gene, CDR1 is SGHTA and CDR2 is FQGNSA. The CDR3 has 14 amino acids. V shed 8 bases, J shed 5 bases, and the junction held 8 bases outside the gene matches. The DNA for the CDR3 is TGTGCCAGCGGACGGTATAGCGGGGGGGAGACCCAGTACTTC. It translates to CASGRYSGGETQYF.

The rearrangement joins TRBV11-2 to TRBJ2-3; D may be TRBD2 (6 bases). The V gene's germline CDR1 is SGHAT and CDR2 FQNNGV. This CDR3 is built from 14 residues. V lost 2 bases to trimming and J lost 3 bases, with 9 bases between them. The CDR3 sequence is CASSLNGGTDTQYF. The DNA of the CDR3 is TGTGCCAGCAGCTTAAACGGGGGTACAGATACGCAGTATTTT.

The V call is TRBV19, the J call TRBJ1-6, with 10 positions matching TRBD1. V was pared by 7 bases and J by 7 bases, with 13 bases of the junction left unmatched. Germline V gene sequence: CDR1 LNHDA, CDR2 SQIVND (reference sequence). The CDR3 has 17 amino acids. The CDR3 loop reads CASTGTGDGRRNSPLHF. The CDR3, as DNA: TGTGCCAGTACCGGGACAGGGGACGGAAGAAGGAATTCACCCCTCCACTTT.

This rearrangement joins TRBV5-4 to TRBJ2-3, with TRBD1 as a possible D gene (6 bases). Germline values: CDR1 SGHNT, CDR2 YYREEE (reference sequence). The CDR3 runs to 15 residues. The V end lost 5 bases, the J end lost 3 bases, and 16 bases lay between the germline ends. The CDR3 reads CASRKQGISTDTQYF. DNA for the CDR3: TGTGCCAGCAGGAAACAGGGAATCTCGACAGATACGCAGTATTTT.

This clone was detected only a few times. The V and J genes are TRBV20-1 and TRBJ2-1; tentative D call: TRBD2 (5 bases). Trimming shortened V by 5 bases and J by 5 bases, and 7 bases separated the two germline ends. From germline, CDR1 is DFQATT and CDR2 SNEGSKA (reference sequence). The CDR3 has 11 residues. CDR3: CSAAGNNEQFF. Here the CDR3 DNA reads TGCAGTGCTGCCGGGAACAATGAGCAGTTCTTC.

J is TRBJ2-1 and V is TRBV7-2, with a tentative D call TRBD1 (6 bases). Germline loops: CDR1 SGHTA, CDR2 FQGNSA. Trimming left V 1 base short and J 8 bases short, with 12 bases between. The CDR3 totals 14 residues. The CDR3 spells CASSLVRGEHEQFF. DNA for the CDR3: TGTGCCAGCAGCTTAGTCAGGGGTGAGCATGAGCAGTTCTTC. The whole variable domain, filled in from reference TRBV7-2 and TRBJ2-1, reads GAGVSQSPSNKVTEKGKDVELRCDPISGHTALYWYRQSLGQGLEFLIYFQGNSAPDKSGLPSDRFSAERTGGSVSTLTIQRTQQEDSAVYLCASSLVRGEHEQFFGPGTRLTVL.

The rearrangement uses TRBV27 and TRBJ1-6; tentatively, D is TRBD1 (5 bases). The CDR3 length is 13 residues. CDR1 and CDR2 from the germline V gene are MNHEY and SMNVEV (reference sequence). Trimming took off 7 bases at V and 8 bases at J, with 12 bases between the two ends. CDR3 in DNA: TGTGCCAGCAAAGGAGGGGCGCATTCACCCCTCCACTTT. Its translation: CASKGGAHSPLHF.

This chain links TRBV5-6 with TRBJ2-1; D gene unclear. Trimming stripped 7 bases from V and 6 bases from J, with 8 bases between. CDR3 length: 11 residues. The V gene's germline CDR1 is SGHDT and CDR2 YYEEEE. CDR3 loop: CASGPPNEQFF. The CDR3 bases are TGTGCCAGCGGCCCTCCCAATGAGCAGTTCTTC.

This clone has just a few counts. The gene calls are TRBV30 and TRBJ1-2, with TRBD1 identical over 7 bases. Trimming at V came to 2 bases and at J to 4 bases, leaving 4 bases not matched to a gene. This CDR3 has 13 amino acids. Germline V gene lookup returns CDR1 GTSNPN and CDR2 SVGIG (reference sequence). Here the CDR3 reads CAWSRDRPYGYTF. Here the CDR3 DNA reads TGTGCCTGGAGTCGGGACAGACCCTATGGCTACACCTTC. Using reference TRBV30 and TRBJ1-2 for the parts outside the CDR3, the full variable domain is SQTIHQWPATLVQPVGSPLSLECTVEGTSNPNLYWYRQAAGRGLQLLFYSVGIGQISSEVPQNLSASRPQDRQFILSSKKLLLSDSGFYLCAWSRDRPYGYTFGSGTRLTVV.

This clone was observed a single time. The chain carries TRBV7-9 and TRBJ1-6; maybe TRBD1 (5 bases). The ends were cut back, 4 bases at V and 4 bases at J, with 11 bases in the middle. The CDR3 length is 15 residues. Germline CDR1 SEHNR, CDR2 FQNEAQ (reference sequence). DNA for the CDR3: TGTGCCAGCAGCTCTTTCGACAGTTATAATTCACCCCTCCACTTT. It yields the protein CASSSFDSYNSPLHF.

This chain links TRBV6-5 with TRBJ1-5; D may be TRBD1 (6 bases). This CDR3 region has 13 residues. Per germline, CDR1 MNHEY and CDR2 SVGAGI. V lost 10 bases and J 5 bases, leaving 15 bases between the germline ends. The CDR3: CATQRGGDQPQHF. The DNA for the CDR3 is TGTGCCACCCAGAGGGGGGGGGATCAGCCCCAGCATTTT.

This sequence joins TRBV18 and TRBJ1-2, with TRBD1 matching over 8 bases. Germline assignment: CDR1 KGHSH and CDR2 LQKENI. V was pared by 4 bases and J by 0 bases, with 10 bases of the junction left unmatched. This CDR3 is 17 amino acids long. The CDR3 DNA sequence: TGTGCCAGCTCACGGGACAGGATGATTACCTCTAACTATGGCTACACCTTC. This gives the protein CASSRDRMITSNYGYTF.

This clone was counted once. The chain has TRBV30 and TRBJ2-3; 7 bases fit TRBD2. Germline values: CDR1 GTSNPN, CDR2 SVGIG (reference sequence). This CDR3 has 15 residues. The trim removed 3 bases at V and 3 bases at J, leaving 9 bases unmatched. The CDR3 bases are TGTGCCTGGAGCGTAACGCGCGGGAGAACAGATACGCAGTATTTT. This gives the protein CAWSVTRGRTDTQYF.

The chain is built from TRBV2 and TRBJ1-4; TRBD1 might be the D (5 bases). The germline V gene encodes CDR1 SNHLY and CDR2 FYNNEI. V shed 6 bases and J shed 0 bases, with 14 bases lying between them. This CDR3 spans 16 amino acids. The CDR3 sequence: CASRTQLRATNEKLFF. CDR3 DNA: TGTGCCAGCAGGACCCAACTCAGGGCAACTAATGAAAAACTGTTTTTT.

The chain has TRBV18 and TRBJ2-2; unclear D gene. The V end lost 3 bases, the J end lost 5 bases, and 13 bases lay between the germline ends. CDR1 and CDR2 from the germline V gene are KGHSH and LQKENI. The CDR3 runs 15 residues. CDR3 sequence reads: CASSPRQRGTGELFF. CDR3 coding DNA: TGTGCCAGCTCACCGCGGCAAAGAGGTACCGGGGAGCTGTTTTTT.

This clone occurred once. The chain joins TRBV12-3 or TRBV12-4 to TRBJ2-7; D remains unclear. V was cut by 6 bases and J by 5 bases, with 14 bases left in between. The length of the CDR3 is 13 residues. The CDR3 spells CASSYEAINEQYF. CDR3 coding DNA: TGTGCCAGCAGCTACGAGGCAATCAACGAGCAGTACTTC.

The chain recombines TRBV7-8 with TRBJ2-7; 9 positions match TRBD1. Trimming took 4 bases from V and 3 from J; bases not matched to a gene: 7. The CDR3 sequence is 15 residues long. Germline values: CDR1 SGHVS, CDR2 FQNEAQ. CDR3 DNA sequence: TGTGCCAGCAGCTCCGGGACAGGGATTGGCTACGAGCAGTACGTC. It is translated as CASSSGTGIGYEQYV.

This chain connects TRBV25-1 to TRBJ1-6; the match to TRBD1 covers 7 bases. CDR1 and CDR2 from the germline V gene are MGHDK and SYGVNS. After removal of 5 bases from V and 6 bases from J, the junction contained 4 bases not matched to a gene. This CDR3 has 14 amino acids. Written as DNA, the CDR3 is TGTGCCAGCAGTCCACACAGGGGTAATTCACCCCTCCACTTT. Translation gives CASSPHRGNSPLHF.

V and J are TRBV13 and TRBJ2-7; no clear D gene. V shed 5 bases and J shed 2 bases, with 13 bases lying between them. CDR3 size: 14 residues. From germline, CDR1 is PRHDT and CDR2 FYEKMQ (reference sequence). In DNA, the CDR3 is TGTGCCAGCAGCAGAGAGGTGCCGACCTACGAGCAGTACTTC. Translating it yields CASSREVPTYEQYF.

V is TRBV30 and J is TRBJ1-4, with unresolved D. Germline CDR1 is GTSNPN and CDR2 is SVGIG (reference sequence). Trimming removed 3 bases at V and 10 bases at J, with 9 bases between. This CDR3 has 11 amino acids. The CDR3 DNA reads as TGTGCCTGGAGAGGAGAGGGAAAACTGTTTTTT. Translated, it gives CAWRGEGKLFF.

The chain is built from TRBV3-1 (or the pseudogene TRBV3-2) and TRBJ2-2; D is ambiguous. Trimming removed 1 base from V and 3 bases from J, with 9 bases in between. The germline CDR1 and CDR2 sequences are LGHDT and YNNKEL (reference sequence). The CDR3 is 15 residues long. Written as DNA, the CDR3 is TGTGCCAGCAGCCAAGGACTCACGCACACCGGGGAGCTGTTTTTT. The encoded protein is CASSQGLTHTGELFF.

The chain is built from TRBV6-5 and TRBJ1-5; no clear D. V shed 6 bases and J shed 6 bases, with 15 bases lying between them. The germline CDR1 and CDR2 sequences are MNHEY and SVGAGI. This CDR3 is 14 amino acids long. The CDR3 nucleotides are TGTGCCAGCAGCCGGGAGGGCTTTAGTCAGCCCCAGCATTTT. Translated: CASSREGFSQPQHF.

This clone was observed a few times. The rearrangement joins TRBV15 to TRBJ1-4, with D possibly being TRBD1 (5 bases). From germline, CDR1 is LNHNV and CDR2 YYDKDF (reference sequence). The length of the CDR3 is 15 residues. The V end lost 0 bases, the J end lost 6 bases, and 11 bases lay between the germline ends. The CDR3 nucleotides are TGTGCCACCAGCAGAGATTCTCGGGGGGATGAAAAACTGTTTTTT. Protein sequence: CATSRDSRGDEKLFF.

The chain carries TRBV7-3 and TRBJ2-3, with TRBD2 matching 15 bases. J was trimmed by 3 bases and V by 4 bases; bases with no gene match: 5. The germline V gene encodes CDR1 SGHTA and CDR2 FQGTGA. This CDR3 contains 17 residues. The CDR3 DNA is TGTGCCAGCAGCTCCCGGACTAGCGGGAGGGGTACAGATACGCAGTATTTT. Its protein product is CASSSRTSGRGTDTQYF.